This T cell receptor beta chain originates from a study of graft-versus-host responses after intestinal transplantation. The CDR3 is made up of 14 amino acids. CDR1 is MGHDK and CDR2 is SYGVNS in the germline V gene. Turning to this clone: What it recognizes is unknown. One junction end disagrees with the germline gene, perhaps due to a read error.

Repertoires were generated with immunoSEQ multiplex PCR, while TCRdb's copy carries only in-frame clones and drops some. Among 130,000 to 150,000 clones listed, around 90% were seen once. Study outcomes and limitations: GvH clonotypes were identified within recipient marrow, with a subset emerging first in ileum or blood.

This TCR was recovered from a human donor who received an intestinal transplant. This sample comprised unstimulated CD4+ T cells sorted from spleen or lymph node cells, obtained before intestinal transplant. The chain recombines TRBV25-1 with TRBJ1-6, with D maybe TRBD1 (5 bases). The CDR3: CTSSVTRDNSPLHF. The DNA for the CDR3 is TGTACCAGCAGTGTTACCAGGGACAATTCACCCCTCCACTTT.